The 3 T cell receptor beta chains listed next were all sequenced from one sample in a study of blood T cell repertoires in COVID-19. The assay was immunoSEQ multiplex PCR, and TCRdb's table has in-frame clones only and misses some. The repertoire has about 120,000 clones, about 83% of them found once; the top ten carry approximately 3.6%. Sequences were obtained from PBMCs or T cells enriched from blood (not recorded which). Receptors were obtained from a woman between 25 and 40 years old who had recovered from COVID-19.

V usage is TRBV28 and J usage is TRBJ2-1, with D possibly TRBD2 on 6 matching bases. CDR1 is MDHEN and CDR2 is SYDVKM in the germline V gene. CDR3 length equals 15 residues. The V end lost 3 bases, the J end lost 0 bases, and 9 bases lay between the germline ends. The CDR3 nucleotides are TGTGCCAGCAGTTTCGTAGCGGACTCCTACAATGAGCAGTTCTTC. Its protein product is CASSFVADSYNEQFF. Using reference TRBV28 and TRBJ2-1 for the parts outside the CDR3, the full variable domain is DVKVTQSSRYLVKRTGEKVFLECVQDMDHENMFWYRQDPGLGLRLIYFSYDVKMKEKGDIPEGYSVSREKKERFSLILESASTNQTSMYLCASSFVADSYNEQFFGPGTRLTVL.

This rearrangement joins TRBV2 to TRBJ2-2; TRBD1 might be the D (6 bases). Germline V gives CDR1 SNHLY, CDR2 FYNNEI. The V and J ends lost 6 bases and 6 bases respectively, with 17 bases between them. The CDR3 spans 15 residues. CDR3 sequence (DNA): TGTGCCAGCAGGGAACAGGGAATAGGAGCCGGGGAGCTGTTTTTT. Protein: CASREQGIGAGELFF.

CDR3 nucleotides: TGTGCCAGCAGCGTTCTAGCGGGAGGGACCTACGAGCAGTACTTC. Translated: CASSVLAGGTYEQYF. V gene TRBV9 combines with J gene TRBJ2-7, with 12 bases aligning to TRBD2. Germline V CDR1 and CDR2: SGDLS, YYNGEE. J was trimmed by 2 bases and V by 2 bases; bases with no gene match: 2. This CDR3 contains 15 residues.